The 22 T cell receptor beta chains in this list originate from one sample, sequenced in a study of blood T cell repertoires in COVID-19. The repertoire was sequenced with immunoSEQ multiplex PCR; TCRdb's copy has only in-frame clones and lacks some. The sample contains more than 45,000 clones, 70% to 90% of which appear only once. Sequencing used peripheral blood. These receptors originate from an elderly man with acute or convalescent COVID-19.

The chain is built from TRBV9 and TRBJ1-3, with D possibly matching TRBD1 (5 bases). In germline, CDR1 is SGDLS, CDR2 YYNGEE. Trimming took off 0 bases at V and 3 bases at J, with 10 bases between the two ends. This CDR3 is 15 amino acids long. Here the CDR3 DNA reads TGTGCCAGCAGCGTAGCGGGGGGAAATGGAAACACCATATATTTT. Translated: CASSVAGGNGNTIYF.

The chain combines TRBV27 with TRBJ1-2, with a possible D match to TRBD1 (5 bases). The length of the CDR3 is 16 residues. The V and J ends lost 4 bases and 1 base respectively, with 16 bases between them. Germline-derived CDR1 and CDR2 are MNHEY and SMNVEV (reference sequence). Here the CDR3 DNA reads TGTGCCAGCAGTTCCGGTTGGGACTTTTTTAACTATGGCTACACCTTC. It codes for CASSSGWDFFNYGYTF.

This clone was seen once. The chain joins TRBV12-3 or TRBV12-4 to TRBJ2-7, with D perhaps TRBD1 (6 bases). This CDR3 region has 13 residues. Trimming shortened V by 5 bases and J by 7 bases, and 15 bases separated the two germline ends. CDR3 nucleotides: TGTGCCAGCAGTGCACAGGGTTTAGCAGAGCAGTACTTC. It codes for CASSAQGLAEQYF.

The chain uses TRBV5-6 and TRBJ2-4, with 10 bases identical to TRBD2. Losses at the gene ends were 0 bases for V and 8 bases for J; bases not matched to a gene: 11. The germline V gene has CDR1 SGHDT and CDR2 YYEEEE. The CDR3 is 17 residues long. The CDR3 nucleotides are TGTGCCAGCAGCTTGGTGATAGCGGGGGGCGCCTCTCACATTCAGTACTTC. Protein: CASSLVIAGGASHIQYF. Together with reference TRBV5-6 and TRBJ2-4, the CDR3 gives the full variable domain: DAGVTQSPTHLIKTRGQQVTLRCSPKSGHDTVSWYQQALGQGPQFIFQYYEEEERQRGNFPDRFSGHQFPNYSSELNVNALLLGDSALYLCASSLVIAGGASHIQYFGAGTRLSVL.

The V call is TRBV2, the J call TRBJ1-5, with TRBD1 identical over 8 bases. The CDR3 runs 13 residues. Germline CDR1 reads SNHLY; CDR2 reads FYNNEI. J was trimmed by 4 bases and V by 7 bases; bases with no gene match: 3. The CDR3 protein is CASKGQVNQPQHF. The CDR3 coding sequence is TGTGCCAGCAAGGGACAGGTGAATCAGCCCCAGCATTTT. Looking up the rest from reference TRBV2 and TRBJ1-5 gives the full variable domain: EPEVTQTPSHQVTQMGQEVILRCVPISNHLYFYWYRQILGQKVEFLVSFYNNEISEKSEIFDDQFSVERPDGSNFTLKIRSTKLEDSAMYFCASKGQVNQPQHFGDGTRLSIL.

The rearrangement links TRBV7-9 to TRBJ2-4, with D possibly being TRBD2 (6 bases). The CDR3 is made up of 14 amino acids. CDR1 is SEHNR and CDR2 is FQNEAQ in the germline V gene (reference sequence). V gave up 0 bases and J gave up 9 bases, with 12 bases separating them. The DNA of the CDR3 is TGTGCCAGCAGCTTAGCGTCGGGGGTGGCCATTCAGTACTTC. This gives the protein CASSLASGVAIQYF.

V and J are TRBV6-5 and TRBJ2-2; TRBD2 matches at 10 bases. The ends lost 7 bases at V and 6 bases at J; junction bases unmatched: 8. The CDR3 is made up of 15 amino acids. Germline V gene lookup returns CDR1 MNHEY and CDR2 SVGAGI. The CDR3 bases are TGTGCCAGCATCGACAGCGGGGGGGCTTCCGGGGAGCTGTTTTTT. It translates to CASIDSGGASGELFF.

The gene calls are TRBV6-2 or TRBV6-3 and TRBJ2-3; tentative D call: TRBD2 (7 bases). Germline CDR1 is MNHEY and CDR2 is SVGEGT. The V end was cut by 6 bases, the J end by 0 bases, with 25 bases between. This CDR3 is built from 19 residues. The CDR3 coding sequence is TGTGCCAGCAGCGGTTGGGGGGGCCCATCTCCCTCTAGCACAGATACGCAGTATTTT. This sequence encodes CASSGWGGPSPSSTDTQYF.

The chain carries TRBV7-6 and TRBJ2-2; tentative D call: TRBD1 (6 bases). V lost 0 bases to trimming and J lost 1 base, with 12 bases between them. This CDR3 comprises 17 residues. Germline CDR1 reads SGHVS; CDR2 reads FNYEAQ. The CDR3 spells CASSLAGQRLNTGELFF. In DNA form, the CDR3 reads TGTGCCAGCAGCTTAGCAGGACAGAGATTGAACACCGGGGAGCTGTTTTTT.

The rearrangement links TRBV18 to TRBJ2-1, with 9 bases that match TRBD2. This CDR3 has 18 residues. Germline V gene lookup returns CDR1 KGHSH and CDR2 LQKENI. V shed 3 bases and J 0 bases; nucleotides not matched to a gene: 9. CDR3 protein: CASSPGGSGGRSYNEQFF. The CDR3, as DNA: TGTGCCAGCTCACCGGGGGGTAGCGGGGGTCGCTCCTACAATGAGCAGTTCTTC.

The chain links TRBV27 to TRBJ2-5; 10 bases are a match to TRBD2. The CDR3 runs 15 residues. Per germline, CDR1 MNHEY and CDR2 SMNVEV (reference sequence). J lost 7 bases, V lost 10 bases, and 15 bases had no gene match. For the CDR3, the DNA is TGTGCCACCTTCCCGGGAAGCGGGGGGGACACGACCCAGTACTTC. It translates to CATFPGSGGDTTQYF.

The chain employs TRBV10-2 and TRBJ2-7, with 9 positions matching TRBD1. This CDR3 comprises 13 residues. Germline V gene data show CDR1 as WSHSY and CDR2 as SAAADI. With V trimmed by 9 bases and J by 6 bases, 9 bases remained unmatched. CDR3 coding DNA: TGCGCCAGTACCGGGACAGGGAGCGGCGAGCAGTACTTC. Its translation: CASTGTGSGEQYF.

This chain uses TRBV29-1 with TRBJ1-2; 9 bases agree with TRBD1. Germline V gives CDR1 SQVTM, CDR2 ANQGSEA. The ends lost 6 bases at V and 4 bases at J; junction bases unmatched: 9. There are 14 residues in the CDR3. In DNA form, the CDR3 reads TGCAGCGTGGAAAACAGGGGGCAGGTCTATGGCTACACCTTC. Its protein product is CSVENRGQVYGYTF.

This chain uses TRBV7-3 with TRBJ2-2; TRBD1 is a possible D gene (5 bases). The CDR3 is made up of 17 amino acids. The germline V gene has CDR1 SGHTA and CDR2 FQGTGA. V was cut by 5 bases and J by 4 bases, with 20 bases left in between. CDR3 DNA sequence: TGTGCCAGCAGCCCCGAATTGGGGCTCTGGGGCACCGGGGAGCTGTTTTTT. Translation: CASSPELGLWGTGELFF.

The chain is built from TRBV11-3 and TRBJ2-1, with D perhaps TRBD1 (5 bases). CDR3 length equals 13 residues. With 6 bases removed from V and 3 bases from J, the gap between germline ends came to 9 bases. Germline CDR1 is SGHNT and CDR2 is YENEEA. CDR3 nucleotide sequence: TGTGCCAGCAGTAGACAGTACTACAATGAGCAGTTCTTC. Translation: CASSRQYYNEQFF.

The chain recombines TRBV11-2 with TRBJ2-3; the match to TRBD1 covers 7 bases. After removal of 7 bases from V and 2 bases from J, the junction contained 6 bases not matched to a gene. In germline, CDR1 is SGHAT, CDR2 FQNNGV. The CDR3 sequence is 14 residues long. The CDR3 loop is CASNHGQATDTQYF. DNA for the CDR3: TGTGCCAGCAACCACGGACAGGCCACAGATACGCAGTATTTT.

This clone is a singleton in its sample. This sequence joins TRBV6-2 or TRBV6-3 and TRBJ2-3, with 14 bases identical to TRBD2. The CDR3 has 17 amino acids. Germline V gene lookup returns CDR1 MNHEY and CDR2 SVGEGT. V lost 6 bases, J lost 2 bases, and 7 bases stayed unmatched. For the CDR3, the DNA is TGTGCCAGCAGCCCTCCGGGACTAGCGGGGGTCACAGATACGCAGTATTTT. Protein product: CASSPPGLAGVTDTQYF.

The V call is TRBV7-9, the J call TRBJ1-1; D ambiguous. The ends were cut back, 5 bases at V and 4 bases at J, with 14 bases in the middle. The CDR3 consists of 14 residues. Germline CDR1 SEHNR, CDR2 FQNEAQ (reference sequence). CDR3: CASSLLGAGTEAFF. The CDR3 DNA reads TGTGCCAGCAGCCTTCTGGGAGCAGGCACTGAAGCTTTCTTT. Based on the CDR3 plus reference TRBV7-9 and TRBJ1-1, the full variable domain is DTGVSQNPRHKITKRGQNVTFRCDPISEHNRLYWYRQTLGQGPEFLTYFQNEAQLEKSRLLSDRFSAERPKGSFSTLEIQRTEQGDSAMYLCASSLLGAGTEAFFGQGTRLTVV.

In this sample, this clone turned up a few times. The chain carries TRBV9 and TRBJ1-4; a possible D gene is TRBD1 (5 bases). CDR1 SGDLS and CDR2 YYNGEE come from the germline V gene. V lost 4 bases, J lost 0 bases, and 10 bases lay in between. The CDR3 loop spans 15 amino acids. The DNA of the CDR3 is TGTGCCAGCAGCCCCCAGGGATCAACTAATGAAAAACTGTTTTTT. Translating it yields CASSPQGSTNEKLFF.

This clone was observed a few times. This sequence joins TRBV28 and TRBJ2-7, with D possibly matching TRBD1 (5 bases). The CDR3 contains 15 residues. Germline CDR1 reads MDHEN; CDR2 reads SYDVKM. V was clipped by 2 bases and J by 0 bases, with 11 bases between them. CDR3 loop: CASSLGHTSSYEQYF. The DNA of the CDR3 is TGTGCCAGCAGTTTAGGACATACGAGCTCCTACGAGCAGTACTTC. Supplemented by reference TRBV28 and TRBJ2-7, the full variable domain reads DVKVTQSSRYLVKRTGEKVFLECVQDMDHENMFWYRQDPGLGLRLIYFSYDVKMKEKGDIPEGYSVSREKKERFSLILESASTNQTSMYLCASSLGHTSSYEQYFGPGTRLTVT.

The rearrangement links TRBV5-1 to TRBJ2-1, with 13 nucleotides matching TRBD2. Germline V lookup: CDR1 SGHRS, CDR2 YFSETQ. Trimming at V came to 2 bases and at J to 5 bases, leaving 1 base not matched to a gene. There are 15 residues in the CDR3. The CDR3 sequence: CASSLLAGGHNEQFF. CDR3 DNA sequence: TGCGCCAGCAGCTTACTAGCGGGGGGGCACAATGAGCAGTTCTTC.

The V and J genes are TRBV30 and TRBJ2-2, with D tentatively TRBD2 (5 bases). Trimming removed 3 bases at V and 0 bases at J, with 8 bases between. CDR1 is GTSNPN and CDR2 is SVGIG in the germline V gene (reference sequence). The CDR3 runs to 14 residues. The CDR3 nucleotides read TGTGCCTGGAGGAAGGGAGCGAACACCGGGGAGCTGTTTTTT. This gives the protein CAWRKGANTGELFF.